Only a few counts were recorded for the clone carrying this TCR beta chain. Germline trimming cut 6 bases from V and 9 bases from J; bases unmatched to any gene: 8. The CDR3 runs to 13 residues. Per the germline V gene, CDR1 is MNHEY and CDR2 is SVGAGI. The data derive from a study of T-cell reconstitution after alpha-beta-depleted transplantation in children. A library of TCRbeta sequences, prepared with unique molecular identifiers, was generated. Each CDR3 protein gets one entry after TCRdb re-called the PCR reads with MiXCR. This sample has about 540,000 distinct CDR3 sequences, with roughly 30% found just once.

The gene calls are TRBV6-5 and TRBJ2-1; 7 nucleotides line up with TRBD1. This clonotype was sampled from a boy under two years old with Wiskott-Aldrich syndrome, due to receive a stem cell transplant. Material: PBMCs, obtained before TCRalphabeta/CD19-depleted stem cell transplant. The CDR3 coding sequence is TGTGCCAGCAGACTAACAGGGGCCAGTGAGCAGTTCTTC. As protein: CASRLTGASEQFF.